This is a list of T cell receptor beta chains from one sample in a study of control samples from healthy donors and cancer patients. Sequencing used immunoSEQ multiplex PCR; TCRdb keeps in-frame clones, though not all of them. Of 100,000 to 150,000 clones listed, roughly 90% were seen once; the top ten hold 2% to 2.5%. The material sequenced was blood. All receptors come from a man between 18 and 35 years old in good health. CDR3s include the opening cysteine and the closing phenylalanine or tryptophan. Fields, in order: V gene, J gene, clone size, D gene, CDR3 DNA, CDR3 protein. D genes are given only for firm matches. The size of a clone is reported for some rows only, either as once, few or many, or as a class for expanded clones.

V: TRBV5-1; J: TRBJ1-3; size: NA; D: NA; DNA: TGCGCCAGCAGCTTGGCCGGTTCTAGGGGACACTCTGGAAACACCATATATTTT; CDR3: CASSLAGSRGHSGNTIYF
V: TRBV11-2; J: TRBJ2-1; size: NA; D: NA; DNA: TGTGCCAGCAGCTTAGAGATGTCGGGGAATGAGCAGTTCTTC; CDR3: CASSLEMSGNEQFF
V: TRBV2; J: TRBJ2-1; size: NA; D: NA; DNA: TGTGCCAGCAGTTGGTTGGCGGCTGGGGATGAGCAGTTCTTC; CDR3: CASSWLAAGDEQFF
V: TRBV18; J: TRBJ2-2; size: NA; D: NA; DNA: TGTGCCAGCTCACCCGCATCGGGGAGAACCGGGGAGCTGTTTTTT; CDR3: CASSPASGRTGELFF
V: TRBV30; J: TRBJ2-3; size: NA; D: NA; DNA: TGTGCCTGGAGTGTGGAGGCAGATACGCAGTATTTT; CDR3: CAWSVEADTQYF
V: TRBV27; J: TRBJ1-1; size: NA; D: TRBD1; DNA: TGTGCCAGCAGTTTATCCGGGACAGGGACTGAAGCTTTCTTT; CDR3: CASSLSGTGTEAFF
V: TRBV2; J: TRBJ1-5; size: NA; D: NA; DNA: TGTGCCAGCAGTGAGTCTGGGGCACCTCAGCCCCAGCATTTT; CDR3: CASSESGAPQPQHF
V: TRBV25-1; J: TRBJ1-6; size: once; D: NA; DNA: TGTGCCAGCAGTGAAATGACGGGTAATTCACCCCTCCACTTT; CDR3: CASSEMTGNSPLHF
V: TRBV9; J: TRBJ2-2; size: NA; D: TRBD1; DNA: TGTGCCAGCAGCAACCGGGACAGCAACACCGGGGAGCTGTTTTTT; CDR3: CASSNRDSNTGELFF
V: TRBV7-2; J: TRBJ1-2; size: few; D: NA; DNA: TGTGCCAGCAGCTTTTACCTTAACTATGGCTACACCTTC; CDR3: CASSFYLNYGYTF
V: TRBV4-1; J: TRBJ1-1; size: NA; D: TRBD1; DNA: TGCGCCAGCAGCCAAGATACGGACAGGGGGCCCACTGAAGCTTTCTTT; CDR3: CASSQDTDRGPTEAFF
V: TRBV25-1; J: TRBJ1-6; size: NA; D: TRBD1; DNA: TGTGCCAGCAGTGGAGCCCCCGGGACAGGTGACCCTTCACCCCTCCACTTT; CDR3: CASSGAPGTGDPSPLHF
V: TRBV24-1; J: TRBJ1-5; size: once; D: NA; DNA: TGTGCCACCTCGACGTTGGGGTACAATCAGCCCCAGCATTTT; CDR3: CATSTLGYNQPQHF
V: TRBV4-2; J: TRBJ1-5; size: NA; D: TRBD1; DNA: TGTGCCAGCAGCCCTGGGACAGACAATCAGCCCCAGCATTTT; CDR3: CASSPGTDNQPQHF
V: TRBV4-1; J: TRBJ1-1; size: few; D: TRBD1; DNA: TGCGCCAGCAGCCGAACAGGGGTGGAGGGGAACACTGAAGCTTTCTTT; CDR3: CASSRTGVEGNTEAFF
V: TRBV5-8; J: TRBJ1-1; size: once; D: NA; DNA: TGTGCCAGCAGCTTGGGCCAGCCGAACACTGAAGCTTTCTTT; CDR3: CASSLGQPNTEAFF
V: TRBV29-1; J: TRBJ2-1; size: NA; D: NA; DNA: TGCAGCTCACGTAGGGCCGTCAATGAGCAGTTCTTC; CDR3: CSSRRAVNEQFF
V: TRBV29-1; J: TRBJ2-5; size: NA; D: TRBD2; DNA: TGCAGCGTTTCCCCGGGGGGACAAGAGACCCAGTACTTC; CDR3: CSVSPGGQETQYF
V: TRBV19; J: TRBJ1-3; size: once; D: TRBD1; DNA: TGTGCCACAACCGGGACAGGGGGCTCCGGCACCATATATTTT; CDR3: CATTGTGGSGTIYF
V: TRBV29-1; J: TRBJ1-1; size: NA; D: NA; DNA: TGCAGCGTTGATCGGGCCATGGGGACTGAAGCTTTCTTT; CDR3: CSVDRAMGTEAFF
V: TRBV7-3; J: TRBJ2-2; size: NA; D: NA; DNA: TGTGCCAGCAGCTTCCAGGGGACCGGGGAGCTGTTTTTT; CDR3: CASSFQGTGELFF
V: TRBV11-1; J: TRBJ2-3; size: NA; D: NA; DNA: TGTGCCAGCGGGTTGGGTCCAGGGAGTACAGATACGCAGTATTTT; CDR3: CASGLGPGSTDTQYF
V: TRBV3-1/TRBV3-2; J: TRBJ1-2; size: NA; D: NA; DNA: TGTGCCAGCAGCCCCTACGGGGAGGGCCACTATGGCTACACCTTC; CDR3: CASSPYGEGHYGYTF